The T cell receptor (beta chain) under discussion was sequenced for a study of neurological immune-mediated disorders. Unsorted libraries were generated from 2 million PBMCs held at -80 degrees C. CDR1 is DFQATT, CDR2 SNEGSKA, per germline (reference sequence). Trimming removed 3 bases from V and 5 bases from J, with 16 bases in between. The length of the CDR3 is 14 residues. Study-wide findings and caveats: Sharing of CDR3 amino acid sequences among expanded clones across subjects was absent, suggesting private repertoires in all groups. HTLV-1-associated myelopathy led in TCR clonal expansion, while multiple sclerosis ranked lowest, below healthy controls.

cDNA synthesis was performed by 5'RACE with 10-nucleotide random UMIs. TCRdb reprocessed the 5' RACE reads via MiXCR and lists one record per CDR3 protein. The sample holds around 30,000 distinct CDR3 sequences; 4.6% are singletons and the top ten take more than 20%. This clonotype was recorded at least ten times. What it recognizes is unknown. The TCR comes from a young man in good health. The source material was PBMCs. The V and J genes are TRBV20-1 and TRBJ2-5; D is possibly TRBD2 (6 bases). The CDR3: CSASSGVGRETQYF. DNA of the CDR3: TGCAGTGCTAGTAGCGGCGTTGGTCGGGAGACCCAGTACTTC.